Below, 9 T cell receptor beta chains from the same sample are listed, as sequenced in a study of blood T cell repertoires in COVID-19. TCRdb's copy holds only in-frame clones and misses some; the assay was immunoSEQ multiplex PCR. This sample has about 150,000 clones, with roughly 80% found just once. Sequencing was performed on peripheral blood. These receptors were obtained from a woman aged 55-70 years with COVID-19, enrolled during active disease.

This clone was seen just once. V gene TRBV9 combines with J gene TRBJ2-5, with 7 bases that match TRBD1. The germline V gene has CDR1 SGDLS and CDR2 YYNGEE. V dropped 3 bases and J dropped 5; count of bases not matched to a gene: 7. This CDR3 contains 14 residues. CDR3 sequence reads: CASSEGQQLETQYF. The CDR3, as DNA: TGTGCCAGCAGCGAGGGACAGCAGTTGGAGACCCAGTACTTC.

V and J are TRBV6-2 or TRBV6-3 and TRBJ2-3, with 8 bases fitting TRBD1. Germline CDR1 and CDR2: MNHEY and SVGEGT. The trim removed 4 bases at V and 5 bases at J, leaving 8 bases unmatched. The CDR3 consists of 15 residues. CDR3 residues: CASSSRGLNGDTQYF. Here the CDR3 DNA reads TGTGCCAGCAGTTCCAGGGGGCTCAACGGAGATACGCAGTATTTT.

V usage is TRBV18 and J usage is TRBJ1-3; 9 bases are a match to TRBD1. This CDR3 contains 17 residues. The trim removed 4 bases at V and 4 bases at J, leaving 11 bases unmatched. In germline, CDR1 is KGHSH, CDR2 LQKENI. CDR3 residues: CASSLPGTGKRGNTIYF. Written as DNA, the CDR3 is TGTGCCAGCTCACTCCCCGGGACAGGGAAGAGGGGAAACACCATATATTTT.

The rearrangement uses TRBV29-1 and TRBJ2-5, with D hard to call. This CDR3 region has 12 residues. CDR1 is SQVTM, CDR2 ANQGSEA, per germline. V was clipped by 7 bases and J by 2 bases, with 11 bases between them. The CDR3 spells CSGRTVQETQYF. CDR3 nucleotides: TGCAGCGGGAGAACGGTACAAGAGACCCAGTACTTC.

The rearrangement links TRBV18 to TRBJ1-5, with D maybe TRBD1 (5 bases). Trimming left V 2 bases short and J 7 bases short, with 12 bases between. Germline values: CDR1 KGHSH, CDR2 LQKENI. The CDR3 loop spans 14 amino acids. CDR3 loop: CASSPGGSPQPQHF. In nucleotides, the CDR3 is TGTGCCAGCTCACCAGGGGGGAGTCCCCAGCCCCAGCATTTT.

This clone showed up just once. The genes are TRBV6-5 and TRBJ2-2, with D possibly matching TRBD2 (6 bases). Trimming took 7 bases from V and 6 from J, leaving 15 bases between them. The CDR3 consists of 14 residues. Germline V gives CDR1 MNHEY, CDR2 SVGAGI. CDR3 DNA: TGTGCCAGCAAACGGGACTCCTCGCCCGGGGAGCTGTTTTTT. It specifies CASKRDSSPGELFF.

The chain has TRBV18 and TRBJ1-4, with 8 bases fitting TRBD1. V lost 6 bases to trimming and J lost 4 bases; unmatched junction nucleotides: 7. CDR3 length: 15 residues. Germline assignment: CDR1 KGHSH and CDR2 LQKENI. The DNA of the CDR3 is TGTGCCAGCTCCCTTCAACAGGGGGGTAATGAAAAACTGTTTTTT. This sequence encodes CASSLQQGGNEKLFF.

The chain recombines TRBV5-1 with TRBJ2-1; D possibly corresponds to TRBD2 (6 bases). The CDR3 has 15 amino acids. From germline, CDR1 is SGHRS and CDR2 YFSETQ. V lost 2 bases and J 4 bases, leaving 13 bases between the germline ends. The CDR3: CASSLSGRNYNEQFF. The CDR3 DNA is TGCGCCAGCAGCTTAAGCGGGCGGAATTACAATGAGCAGTTCTTC.

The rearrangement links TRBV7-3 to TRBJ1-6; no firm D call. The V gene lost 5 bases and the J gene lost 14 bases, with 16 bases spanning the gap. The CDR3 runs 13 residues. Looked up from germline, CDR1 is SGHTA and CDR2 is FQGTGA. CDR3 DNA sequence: TGTGCCAGCAGCAAAGGGCGGGTTGAGACCCTCCACTTT. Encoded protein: CASSKGRVETLHF. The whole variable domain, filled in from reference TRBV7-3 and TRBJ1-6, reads GAGVSQTPSNKVTEKGKYVELRCDPISGHTALYWYRQSLGQGPEFLIYFQGTGAADDSGLPNDRFFAVRPEGSVSTLKIQRTERGDSAVYLCASSKGRVETLHFGNGTRLTVT.